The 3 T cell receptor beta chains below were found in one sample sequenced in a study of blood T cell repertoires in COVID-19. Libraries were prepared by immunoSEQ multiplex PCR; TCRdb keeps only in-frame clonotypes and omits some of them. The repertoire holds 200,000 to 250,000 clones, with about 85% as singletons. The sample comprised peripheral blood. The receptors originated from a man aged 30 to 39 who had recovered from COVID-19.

Here the CDR3 DNA reads TGTGCCAGCAGCGTGACTCTGAACACTGAAGCTTTCTTT. Translation gives CASSVTLNTEAFF. This chain connects TRBV9 to TRBJ1-1; D not resolved. V was cut by 2 bases and J by 0 bases, with 5 bases left in between. The CDR3 is made up of 13 amino acids. Germline CDR1 reads SGDLS; CDR2 reads YYNGEE.

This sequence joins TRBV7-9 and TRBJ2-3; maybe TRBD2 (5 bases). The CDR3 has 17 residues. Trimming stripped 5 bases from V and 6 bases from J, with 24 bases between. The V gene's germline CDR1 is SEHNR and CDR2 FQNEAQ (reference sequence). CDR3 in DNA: TGTGCCAGCAGCGCCAGCGAACGACATCCGGGCGGGGATACGCAGTATTTT. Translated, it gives CASSASERHPGGDTQYF. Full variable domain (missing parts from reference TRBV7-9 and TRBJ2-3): DTGVSQNPRHKITKRGQNVTFRCDPISEHNRLYWYRQTLGQGPEFLTYFQNEAQLEKSRLLSDRFSAERPKGSFSTLEIQRTEQGDSAMYLCASSASERHPGGDTQYFGPGTRLTVL.

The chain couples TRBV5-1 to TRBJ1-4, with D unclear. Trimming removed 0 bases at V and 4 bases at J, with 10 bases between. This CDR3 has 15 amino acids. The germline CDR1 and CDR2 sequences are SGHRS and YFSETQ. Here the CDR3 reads CASSLAGRINEKLFF. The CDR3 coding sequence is TGCGCCAGCAGCTTGGCTGGCAGAATTAATGAAAAACTGTTTTTT. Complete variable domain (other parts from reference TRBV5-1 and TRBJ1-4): KAGVTQTPRYLIKTRGQQVTLSCSPISGHRSVSWYQQTPGQGLQFLFEYFSETQRNKGNFPGRFSGRQFSNSRSEMNVSTLELGDSALYLCASSLAGRINEKLFFGSGTQLSVL.